A selection of T cell receptor beta chains follows, all from one sample in a study of CD8+CD57+ T cells in acquired aplastic anemia. TCRdb analysed the reads with MiXCR anew, one entry per CDR3 protein. The sample yields more than 150,000 distinct CDR3 sequences, 64% seen once. The sequencing input was sorted CD4+, CD8+, or CD8+CD57+ T cells (not recorded which) from PBMCs. The receptors originated from a human donor with severe aplastic anemia or a healthy control (not recorded which). Both conserved end residues are trimmed from each CDR3. Fields, in order: J gene, V gene, CDR3 protein.

j_call: TRBJ1-6; v_call: TRBV20-1; cdr3_aa: SAKTRQGNSPLH
j_call: TRBJ1-2; v_call: TRBV19; cdr3_aa: ASSPAGGSYGYT
j_call: TRBJ2-5; v_call: TRBV5-1; cdr3_aa: ASSLASRETQY
j_call: TRBJ1-3; v_call: TRBV15; cdr3_aa: ATSKPGYGGNTIY
j_call: TRBJ2-4; v_call: TRBV7-9; cdr3_aa: ASHGGAGDIQY
j_call: TRBJ2-5; v_call: TRBV10-3; cdr3_aa: AISESTGQETQY
j_call: TRBJ2-7; v_call: TRBV20-1; cdr3_aa: SAKPMTGGESYEQY
j_call: TRBJ1-3; v_call: TRBV10-3; cdr3_aa: AISGDTSGNTIY
j_call: TRBJ1-1; v_call: TRBV20-1; cdr3_aa: SATPLTGGKAEAF
j_call: TRBJ1-1; v_call: TRBV24-1; cdr3_aa: ATSAGGRTEAF
j_call: TRBJ1-6; v_call: TRBV19; cdr3_aa: ASRLQVENSPLH
j_call: TRBJ2-5; v_call: TRBV7-2; cdr3_aa: ASSQRTGTAQETQY
j_call: TRBJ2-3; v_call: TRBV10-2; cdr3_aa: ASSPALDTQY
j_call: TRBJ2-7; v_call: TRBV24-1; cdr3_aa: ATSDPPGGARQY
j_call: TRBJ1-2; v_call: TRBV6-5; cdr3_aa: ASSRDRVDYT
j_call: TRBJ1-1; v_call: TRBV12-3/TRBV12-4; cdr3_aa: ASSQEEAF
j_call: TRBJ2-2; v_call: TRBV20-1; cdr3_aa: SARDRGLGGELF
j_call: TRBJ2-3; v_call: TRBV20-1; cdr3_aa: SARSYTQY
j_call: TRBJ1-1; v_call: TRBV7-6; cdr3_aa: ASSSGVGTGNTEAF
j_call: TRBJ1-2; v_call: TRBV10-1; cdr3_aa: ASSESGGEGYT
j_call: TRBJ2-1; v_call: TRBV10-3; cdr3_aa: AISARGPYNEQF
j_call: TRBJ1-6; v_call: TRBV6-5; cdr3_aa: ASSPTGGRNSPLH
j_call: TRBJ2-2; v_call: TRBV7-7; cdr3_aa: ERGSSRGELF
j_call: TRBJ2-5; v_call: TRBV7-8; cdr3_aa: ASSSGTDLLRETQY
j_call: TRBJ2-3; v_call: TRBV15; cdr3_aa: ATSFGTYTDTQY
j_call: TRBJ2-7; v_call: TRBV29-1; cdr3_aa: SVLTSGSYEQY
j_call: TRBJ1-1; v_call: TRBV7-9; cdr3_aa: ASSSGVEGEAF
j_call: TRBJ2-3; v_call: TRBV6-1; cdr3_aa: ASKGSGGDTDTQY
j_call: TRBJ2-5; v_call: TRBV9; cdr3_aa: ASSVTGTAQETQY
j_call: .; v_call: TRBV4-1; cdr3_aa: ASTQGAGYGQY
j_call: TRBJ2-7; v_call: TRBV7-9; cdr3_aa: ASSPRDALHPTS
j_call: TRBJ2-3; v_call: TRBV9; cdr3_aa: ASSVERGGRTDTQY
j_call: TRBJ1-1; v_call: TRBV2; cdr3_aa: ASNGEQISEAF
j_call: TRBJ2-2; v_call: TRBV5-1; cdr3_aa: ASSYGQGGTGELF
j_call: .; v_call: TRBV12-3/TRBV12-4; cdr3_aa: ASSLGQFNEQF
j_call: TRBJ1-5; v_call: TRBV2; cdr3_aa: ASSAGRYNQPQH
j_call: TRBJ2-2; v_call: TRBV10-3; cdr3_aa: AITRSDRDTGELF
j_call: TRBJ2-7; v_call: TRBV9; cdr3_aa: ASSWDVDSYEQY
j_call: TRBJ2-5; v_call: TRBV2; cdr3_aa: ASSVMTAQETQY
j_call: TRBJ2-7; v_call: TRBV18; cdr3_aa: ASSPAGGGSYEQY
j_call: TRBJ2-3; v_call: TRBV7-2; cdr3_aa: ASSLAASSTDTQY
j_call: .; v_call: TRBV9; cdr3_aa: ASSVGLVVSEQY
j_call: TRBJ2-7; v_call: TRBV20-1; cdr3_aa: SARDPSIGQY
j_call: TRBJ2-5; v_call: TRBV7-3; cdr3_aa: ASSGTPGETQY
j_call: TRBJ2-7; v_call: TRBV29-1; cdr3_aa: SVEGVNEQY
j_call: TRBJ1-1; v_call: TRBV20-1; cdr3_aa: SARDLGGTEAF
j_call: TRBJ2-7; v_call: TRBV20-1; cdr3_aa: SATGTSGSYEQY
j_call: TRBJ1-3; v_call: TRBV7-2; cdr3_aa: ASSLRTGAPDTIY
j_call: TRBJ2-7; v_call: TRBV24-1; cdr3_aa: ATSGETGALNEQY
j_call: TRBJ1-2; v_call: TRBV3-1; cdr3_aa: ASSHLFGGDYGYT
j_call: TRBJ1-6; v_call: TRBV7-3; cdr3_aa: ASSPDRNSPLH
j_call: TRBJ1-2; v_call: TRBV24-1; cdr3_aa: ATSDSFAGSRYGYT
j_call: TRBJ1-1; v_call: TRBV19; cdr3_aa: ASSTRTGGRAEAF